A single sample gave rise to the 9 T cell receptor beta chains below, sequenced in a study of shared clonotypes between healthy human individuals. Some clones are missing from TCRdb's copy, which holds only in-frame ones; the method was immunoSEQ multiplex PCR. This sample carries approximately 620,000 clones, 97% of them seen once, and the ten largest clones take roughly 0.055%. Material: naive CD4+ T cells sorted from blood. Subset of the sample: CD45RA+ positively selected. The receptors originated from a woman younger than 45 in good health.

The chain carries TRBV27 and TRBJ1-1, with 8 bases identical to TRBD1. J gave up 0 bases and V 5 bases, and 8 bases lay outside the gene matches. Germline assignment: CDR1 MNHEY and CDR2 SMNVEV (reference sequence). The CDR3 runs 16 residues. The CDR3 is CASSLGQGYMNTEAFF. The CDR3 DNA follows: TGTGCCAGCAGTCTCGGACAGGGATACATGAACACTGAAGCTTTCTTT.

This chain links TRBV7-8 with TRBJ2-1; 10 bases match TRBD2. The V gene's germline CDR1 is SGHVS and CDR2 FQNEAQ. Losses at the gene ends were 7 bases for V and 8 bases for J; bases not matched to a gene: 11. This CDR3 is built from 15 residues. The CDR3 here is CASTLSGAGGYEQFF. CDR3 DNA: TGTGCCAGCACCCTTAGTGGAGCGGGAGGGTATGAGCAGTTCTTC.

The DNA for the CDR3 is TGTGCCAGCAGCTTGGGGACCAACGATCAGGACGAGCAGTACTTC. This translates into CASSLGTNDQDEQYF. The V gene is TRBV11-2, the J gene TRBJ2-7; D is possibly TRBD1 or TRBD2 (5 bases each). This CDR3 is 15 amino acids long. In germline, CDR1 is SGHAT, CDR2 FQNNGV. The V end was cut by 3 bases, the J end by 5 bases, with 17 bases between.

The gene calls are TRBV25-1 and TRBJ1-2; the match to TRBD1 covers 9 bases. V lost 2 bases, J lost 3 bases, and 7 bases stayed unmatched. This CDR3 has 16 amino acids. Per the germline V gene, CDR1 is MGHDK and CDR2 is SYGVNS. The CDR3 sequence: CASSEIPGTGHYGYTF. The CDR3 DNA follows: TGTGCCAGCAGTGAAATTCCCGGGACAGGGCACTATGGCTACACCTTC.

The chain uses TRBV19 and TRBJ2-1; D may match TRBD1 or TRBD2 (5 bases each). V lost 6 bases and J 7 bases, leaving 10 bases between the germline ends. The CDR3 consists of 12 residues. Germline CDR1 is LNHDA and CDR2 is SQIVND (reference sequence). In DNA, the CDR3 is TGTGCCAGTAGGGGACGTCTGAATGAGCAGTTCTTC. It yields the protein CASRGRLNEQFF. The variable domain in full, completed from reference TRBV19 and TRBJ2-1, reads DGGITQSPKYLFRKEGQNVTLSCEQNLNHDAMYWYRQDPGQGLRLIYYSQIVNDFQKGDIAEGYSVSREKKESFPLTVTSAQKNPTAFYLCASRGRLNEQFFGPGTRLTVL.

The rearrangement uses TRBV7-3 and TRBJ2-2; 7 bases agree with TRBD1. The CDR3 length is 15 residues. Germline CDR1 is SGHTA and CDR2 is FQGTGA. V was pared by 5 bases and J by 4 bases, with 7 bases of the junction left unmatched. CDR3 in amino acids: CASSLRQGSTGELFF. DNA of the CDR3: TGTGCCAGCAGCCTCCGACAGGGATCCACCGGGGAGCTGTTTTTT.

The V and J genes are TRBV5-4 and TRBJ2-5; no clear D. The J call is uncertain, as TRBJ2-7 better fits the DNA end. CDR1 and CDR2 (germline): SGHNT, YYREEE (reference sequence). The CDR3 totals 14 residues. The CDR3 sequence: CASSLPGDFYEQYF. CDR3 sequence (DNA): TGTGCCAGCAGCCTCCCGGGTGACTTCTACGAGCAGTACTTC.

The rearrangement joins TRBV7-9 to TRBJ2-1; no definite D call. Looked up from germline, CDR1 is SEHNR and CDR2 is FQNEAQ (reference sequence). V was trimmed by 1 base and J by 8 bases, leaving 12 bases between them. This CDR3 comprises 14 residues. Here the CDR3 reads CASSLVALLHEQFF. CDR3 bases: TGTGCCAGCAGCTTAGTGGCCTTACTCCATGAGCAGTTCTTC. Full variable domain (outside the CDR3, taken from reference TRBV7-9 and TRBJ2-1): DTGVSQNPRHKITKRGQNVTFRCDPISEHNRLYWYRQTLGQGPEFLTYFQNEAQLEKSRLLSDRFSAERPKGSFSTLEIQRTEQGDSAMYLCASSLVALLHEQFFGPGTRLTVL.

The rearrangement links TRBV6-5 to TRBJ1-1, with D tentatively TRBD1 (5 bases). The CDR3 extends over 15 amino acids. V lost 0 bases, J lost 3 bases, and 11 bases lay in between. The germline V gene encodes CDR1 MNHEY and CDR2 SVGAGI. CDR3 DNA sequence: TGTGCCAGCAGTTACTCGGGGCGTGGAGACACTGAAGCTTTCTTT. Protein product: CASSYSGRGDTEAFF.